Listed below are T cell receptor beta chains from one sample, sequenced in a study of T-cell memory formation after mild COVID-19. TCRdb analysed the 5' RACE reads with MiXCR anew, one entry per CDR3 protein. The table shows some 450,000 distinct CDR3 sequences, with roughly 20% occurring only once. The specimen sequenced was PBMCs or a T cell subset sorted from them (not recorded which). These receptors all come from an adult woman who had mild COVID-19 (a few samples of this study predate the infection). Cell type and time point are not known. CDR3s include the opening cysteine and the closing phenylalanine or tryptophan. D genes are given only for firm matches. A row's size may be missing; if present it is once, few, many or a size class.

cdr3_nt: TGCAGTGCTAGAGGCATAGCAGGGGGCCAAAGCTCTGGAAACACCATATATTTT; cdr3_aa: CSARGIAGGQSSGNTIYF; clone_size: few; j_call: TRBJ1-3; d_call: TRBD1; v_call: TRBV20-1
cdr3_nt: TGTGCCAGCAGTTACTCGAACCCCGGACAGGGGCGAGGGGGCTACACCTTC; cdr3_aa: CASSYSNPGQGRGGYTF; clone_size: few; j_call: TRBJ1-2; d_call: TRBD1; v_call: TRBV6-5
cdr3_nt: TGTGCCAGCAGCTCAGGGAATTTGGCGACAGATACGCAGTATTTT; cdr3_aa: CASSSGNLATDTQYF; clone_size: NA; j_call: TRBJ2-3; d_call: NA; v_call: TRBV5-4
cdr3_nt: TGTGCCAGCAGTTCCAGGGACGGGTTTTCCGGGGAGCTGTTTTTT; cdr3_aa: CASSSRDGFSGELFF; clone_size: few; j_call: TRBJ2-2; d_call: NA; v_call: TRBV12-3/TRBV12-4
cdr3_nt: TGTGCCATCAGTGAGTCTCTACAGACCGGGAACTACGAGCAGTACTTC; cdr3_aa: CAISESLQTGNYEQYF; clone_size: few; j_call: TRBJ2-7; d_call: NA; v_call: TRBV10-3
cdr3_nt: TGTGCCAGCAGCTTGGGACCTAGCGGGGAAGAGACCCAGTACTTC; cdr3_aa: CASSLGPSGEETQYF; clone_size: NA; j_call: TRBJ2-5; d_call: TRBD2; v_call: TRBV5-5
cdr3_nt: TGTGCCAGCAGTGAACTAGCGGGAGGCCCAGATACGCAGTATTTT; cdr3_aa: CASSELAGGPDTQYF; clone_size: few; j_call: TRBJ2-3; d_call: TRBD2; v_call: TRBV2
cdr3_nt: TGCAGTGCTACCCTAGGCGGACGGATAGACAATGAGCAGTTCTTC; cdr3_aa: CSATLGGRIDNEQFF; clone_size: few; j_call: TRBJ2-1; d_call: NA; v_call: TRBV20-1
cdr3_nt: TGTGCCAGCAGCCCGTTACGGGGCTTCTACGAGCAGTACTTC; cdr3_aa: CASSPLRGFYEQYF; clone_size: few; j_call: TRBJ2-7; d_call: NA; v_call: TRBV12-3/TRBV12-4
cdr3_nt: TGCAGCTCAAGCTCTCTGGTGAGGGAAAGGACTGAAGCTTTCTTT; cdr3_aa: CSSSSLVRERTEAFF; clone_size: few; j_call: TRBJ1-1; d_call: NA; v_call: TRBV29-1
cdr3_nt: TGTGCCAGCAGCTTTGGACGGAACGAGCAGTACTTC; cdr3_aa: CASSFGRNEQYF; clone_size: NA; j_call: TRBJ2-7; d_call: NA; v_call: TRBV7-9
cdr3_nt: TGTGCCACCCACCCCGGGACAGGGTTGAGCAATCAGCCCCAGCATTTT; cdr3_aa: CATHPGTGLSNQPQHF; clone_size: few; j_call: TRBJ1-5; d_call: TRBD1; v_call: TRBV24-1
cdr3_nt: TGCGCCAGCAGCTTGGATCAGGGACTCACTGAAGCTTTCTTT; cdr3_aa: CASSLDQGLTEAFF; clone_size: NA; j_call: TRBJ1-1; d_call: NA; v_call: TRBV5-1
cdr3_nt: TGTGCCACCAGTGGAATGAGGGGCCGAAGTGTGGATACGCAGTATTTT; cdr3_aa: CATSGMRGRSVDTQYF; clone_size: few; j_call: TRBJ2-3; d_call: NA; v_call: TRBV24-1
cdr3_nt: TGTGCCAGCAGGCACCGACAGGGGCTTAGTCAGCCCCAGCATTTT; cdr3_aa: CASRHRQGLSQPQHF; clone_size: NA; j_call: TRBJ1-5; d_call: TRBD1; v_call: TRBV6-4
cdr3_nt: TGTGCCAGCAGCTTAGGGGGGAAAAACATTCAGTACTTC; cdr3_aa: CASSLGGKNIQYF; clone_size: few; j_call: TRBJ2-4; d_call: NA; v_call: TRBV11-3